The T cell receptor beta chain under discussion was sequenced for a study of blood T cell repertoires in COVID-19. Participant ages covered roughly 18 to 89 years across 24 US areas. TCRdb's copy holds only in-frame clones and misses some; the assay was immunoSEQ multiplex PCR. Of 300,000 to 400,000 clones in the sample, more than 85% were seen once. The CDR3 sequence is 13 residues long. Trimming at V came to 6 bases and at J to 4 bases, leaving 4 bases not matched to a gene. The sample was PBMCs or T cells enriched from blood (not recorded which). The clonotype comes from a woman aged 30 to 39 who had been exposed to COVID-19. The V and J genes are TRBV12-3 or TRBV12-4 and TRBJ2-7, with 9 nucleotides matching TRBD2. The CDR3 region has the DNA TGTGCCAGCAGGCGGGGGGGCTTATACGAGCAGTACTTC. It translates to CASRRGGLYEQYF.